These 28 T cell receptor beta chains were all obtained from the same sample, sequenced in a study of OX40 agonist ivuxolimab in advanced cancers. Measured with immunoSEQ multiplex PCR; TCRdb has only the in-frame clones, and not every one. The repertoire holds some 110,000 clones, with just under 95% as singletons. Source: CD4+ or CD8+ T cells sorted from blood, taken in a trial of the OX40 agonist ivuxolimab. The receptor source for this set is an adult with an advanced solid tumor such as melanoma, head and neck, liver or kidney cancer.

The chain uses TRBV11-2 and TRBJ2-3, with 7 bases lining up with TRBD1. Germline V gene lookup returns CDR1 SGHAT and CDR2 FQNNGV. The length of the CDR3 is 15 residues. V trimming: 7 bases; J trimming: 0 bases; junction bases outside the gene matches: 7. The DNA for the CDR3 is TGTGCCAGCAAATTACAGGGGATTAGCACAGATACGCAGTATTTT. Translating gives CASKLQGISTDTQYF.

The V call is TRBV27, the J call TRBJ2-5; TRBD1 matches at 9 bases. J lost 0 bases, V lost 4 bases, and 3 bases had no gene match. This CDR3 has 15 amino acids. The germline V gene encodes CDR1 MNHEY and CDR2 SMNVEV (reference sequence). The CDR3 is CASSSDRGNQETQYF. The DNA of the CDR3 is TGTGCCAGCAGTTCCGACAGGGGGAACCAAGAGACCCAGTACTTC.

The genes are TRBV4-3 and TRBJ2-5; D is possibly TRBD1 or TRBD2 (6 bases each). CDR1 is LGHNA and CDR2 is YSLEER in the germline V gene. This CDR3 region has 15 residues. V lost 3 bases and J lost 5, with 16 bases in between. The CDR3 DNA reads as TGCGCCAGCAGCCACACGAACCGGAGGGGGGAGACCCAGTACTTC. Its protein is CASSHTNRRGETQYF.

The genes are TRBV19 and TRBJ2-5; 11 bases match TRBD2. Germline loops: CDR1 LNHDA, CDR2 SQIVND (reference sequence). The CDR3 extends over 14 amino acids. V was clipped by 4 bases and J by 4 bases; unmatched bases: 2. This CDR3 reads CASSTGLAGETQYF. The CDR3 DNA reads TGTGCCAGTAGTACAGGACTAGCGGGAGAGACCCAGTACTTC. Full variable domain (missing parts from reference TRBV19 and TRBJ2-5): DGGITQSPKYLFRKEGQNVTLSCEQNLNHDAMYWYRQDPGQGLRLIYYSQIVNDFQKGDIAEGYSVSREKKESFPLTVTSAQKNPTAFYLCASSTGLAGETQYFGPGTRLLVL.

The chain recombines TRBV7-8 with TRBJ2-7; TRBD1 agrees at 10 bases. The CDR3 contains 14 residues. Germline CDR1 SGHVS, CDR2 FQNEAQ. J lost 7 bases, V lost 5 bases, and 8 bases had no gene match. CDR3 nucleotides: TGTGCCAGCAGCAACCGACAGGGGGCGAGGGAGCAGTACTTC. It encodes CASSNRQGAREQYF.

The V gene is TRBV5-1, the J gene TRBJ1-6; a possible D gene is TRBD1 (5 bases). This CDR3 has 16 residues. Germline CDR1 reads SGHRS; CDR2 reads YFSETQ. Trimming left V 5 bases short and J 5 bases short, with 17 bases between. The CDR3 DNA sequence: TGCGCCAGCAGAAGTGAAGGGACCGTAAATAATTCACCCCTCCACTTT. Protein: CASRSEGTVNNSPLHF. Full variable domain (remainder filled in from reference TRBV5-1 and TRBJ1-6): KAGVTQTPRYLIKTRGQQVTLSCSPISGHRSVSWYQQTPGQGLQFLFEYFSETQRNKGNFPGRFSGRQFSNSRSEMNVSTLELGDSALYLCASRSEGTVNNSPLHFGNGTRLTVT.

The chain links TRBV2 to TRBJ2-3; TRBD2 matches at 7 bases. The CDR3 is made up of 15 amino acids. The V gene's germline CDR1 is SNHLY and CDR2 FYNNEI. V was pared by 8 bases and J by 2 bases, with 10 bases of the junction left unmatched. In DNA, the CDR3 is TGTGCCAGCTTCGACCAGCGGGACTCCACAGATACGCAGTATTTT. It is translated as CASFDQRDSTDTQYF. Supplemented by reference TRBV2 and TRBJ2-3, the full variable domain reads EPEVTQTPSHQVTQMGQEVILRCVPISNHLYFYWYRQILGQKVEFLVSFYNNEISEKSEIFDDQFSVERPDGSNFTLKIRSTKLEDSAMYFCASFDQRDSTDTQYFGPGTRLTVL.

The chain combines TRBV6-5 with TRBJ2-7, with 10 bases that match TRBD1. The CDR3 contains 15 residues. Losses at the gene ends were 6 bases for V and 4 bases for J; bases not matched to a gene: 9. Germline V CDR1 and CDR2: MNHEY, SVGAGI. The CDR3 region is CASRIFRTGGYEQYF. The CDR3 DNA reads TGTGCCAGCAGAATATTTCGGACAGGGGGATACGAGCAGTACTTC.

CDR3 sequence (DNA): TGTGCCAGCAGTTTTACAGCCTTTGCCAACGAGCAGTACTTC. This codes for CASSFTAFANEQYF. The V and J genes are TRBV27 and TRBJ2-7; D is uncertain. The CDR3 is 14 residues long. Trimming pared 3 bases from V and 5 bases from J, leaving 14 bases between. Germline loops: CDR1 MNHEY, CDR2 SMNVEV (reference sequence).

This clone came up once. DNA for the CDR3: TGTGCCAGCTCCCTGGAAAACAGAAATCAGCCCCAGCATTTT. It is translated as CASSLENRNQPQHF. The chain is built from TRBV18 and TRBJ1-5; no clear D gene. V lost 6 bases and J lost 4, with 13 bases in between. The CDR3 extends over 14 amino acids. The germline CDR1 and CDR2 sequences are KGHSH and LQKENI.

The chain carries TRBV7-2 and TRBJ1-4; D gene ambiguous. Trimming removed 5 bases from V and 0 bases from J, with 10 bases in between. Germline CDR1 reads SGHTA; CDR2 reads FQGNSA. The CDR3 loop spans 15 amino acids. The CDR3 spells CASSRVGATNEKLFF. The CDR3 DNA is TGTGCCAGCAGCAGGGTAGGCGCAACTAATGAAAAACTGTTTTTT.

The chain links TRBV15 to TRBJ1-5, with unresolved D. This CDR3 contains 12 residues. Germline CDR1 is LNHNV and CDR2 is YYDKDF (reference sequence). Trimming removed 5 bases at V and 4 bases at J, with 6 bases between. CDR3 region: CATSAQNQPQHF. The CDR3 DNA reads as TGTGCCACCAGCGCCCAAAATCAGCCCCAGCATTTT.

The V and J genes are TRBV13 and TRBJ1-1; D call uncertain. Germline V gives CDR1 PRHDT, CDR2 FYEKMQ (reference sequence). Trimming pared 5 bases from V and 1 base from J, leaving 8 bases between. The CDR3 runs to 13 residues. The CDR3 coding sequence is TGTGCCAGCAGCCGACACGCGAACACTGAAGCTTTCTTT. This encodes CASSRHANTEAFF.

The chain joins TRBV5-6 to TRBJ1-3, with TRBD1 matching 7 bases. From germline, CDR1 is SGHDT and CDR2 YYEEEE. V shed 4 bases and J 4 bases; nucleotides not matched to a gene: 8. The CDR3 runs to 15 residues. CDR3 protein: CASSRGPTGGNTIYF. In DNA, the CDR3 is TGTGCCAGCAGCCGCGGGCCGACAGGGGGAAACACCATATATTTT. Supplemented by reference TRBV5-6 and TRBJ1-3, the full variable domain reads DAGVTQSPTHLIKTRGQQVTLRCSPKSGHDTVSWYQQALGQGPQFIFQYYEEEERQRGNFPDRFSGHQFPNYSSELNVNALLLGDSALYLCASSRGPTGGNTIYFGEGSWLTVV.

The CDR3 region is CASRQGIYGYTF. CDR3 nucleotide sequence: TGTGCCAGTAGGCAGGGTATCTATGGCTACACCTTC. The chain combines TRBV19 with TRBJ1-2; a weak D match, TRBD1 (5 bases). There are 12 residues in the CDR3. The V gene's germline CDR1 is LNHDA and CDR2 SQIVND (reference sequence). V shed 6 bases and J shed 4 bases, with 9 bases lying between them.

The V call is TRBV25-1, the J call TRBJ1-2; D might be TRBD1 (5 bases). The V end was cut by 6 bases, the J end by 4 bases, with 9 bases between. The germline V gene has CDR1 MGHDK and CDR2 SYGVNS. The CDR3 sequence is 12 residues long. CDR3 region: CASSHDSYGYTF. Written as DNA, the CDR3 is TGTGCCAGCAGCCATGACAGCTATGGCTACACCTTC.

The V and J genes are TRBV7-3 and TRBJ1-1, with 11 bases that match TRBD1. The CDR3 has 15 residues. CDR1 and CDR2 from the germline V gene are SGHTA and FQGTGA. The junction had 8 bases not matched to a gene; V was cut back by 5 bases and J by 6 bases. CDR3 sequence: CASSPQGTGGSEAFF. The CDR3 nucleotides read TGTGCCAGCAGCCCTCAGGGGACAGGGGGATCTGAAGCTTTCTTT.

The chain joins TRBV27 to TRBJ2-7; the match to TRBD2 covers 13 bases. J gave up 3 bases and V 5 bases, and 4 bases lay outside the gene matches. Germline V gene sequence: CDR1 MNHEY, CDR2 SMNVEV (reference sequence). The CDR3 totals 15 residues. In DNA, the CDR3 is TGTGCCAGCAGTCCCGGACTAGCGGGAGTCTACGAGCAGTACTTC. Protein: CASSPGLAGVYEQYF.

The V call is TRBV4-1, the J call TRBJ1-2, with D uncertain. With 0 bases removed from V and 0 bases from J, the gap between germline ends came to 11 bases. The germline gives CDR1 MGHRA, CDR2 YSYEKL. This CDR3 comprises 16 residues. This CDR3 reads CASSQDSSGSNYGYTF. The CDR3 region has the DNA TGCGCCAGCAGCCAAGATTCATCCGGGTCTAACTATGGCTACACCTTC.

The V gene is TRBV15, the J gene TRBJ2-1, with TRBD1 matching over 12 bases. Germline CDR1 and CDR2: LNHNV and YYDKDF (reference sequence). J gave up 7 bases and V 4 bases, and 5 bases lay outside the gene matches. The CDR3 runs to 15 residues. The CDR3 region has the DNA TGTGCCACCAGCACCGGGACAGGGGGCTCGAATGAGCAGTTCTTC. The encoded protein is CATSTGTGGSNEQFF.

The V gene is TRBV19, the J gene TRBJ1-4; D is uncertain. V gave up 9 bases and J gave up 5 bases, with 13 bases separating them. The CDR3 contains 13 residues. The germline V gene has CDR1 LNHDA and CDR2 SQIVND (reference sequence). Here the CDR3 reads CASAGNFNEKLFF. As DNA, the CDR3 is TGTGCCAGCGCCGGGAATTTCAATGAAAAACTGTTTTTT.

The chain joins TRBV6-5 to TRBJ1-5; no reliable D call. CDR1 and CDR2 from the germline V gene are MNHEY and SVGAGI. This CDR3 is 10 amino acids long. Trimming took 5 bases from V and 10 from J, leaving 6 bases between them. CDR3 sequence (DNA): TGTGCCAGCAGTGGAGAACCCCAGCATTTT. Protein: CASSGEPQHF.

The rearrangement links TRBV4-1 to TRBJ2-7, with D unresolved. V lost 2 bases to trimming and J lost 2 bases, with 13 bases between them. The CDR3 loop spans 15 amino acids. Germline V gene data show CDR1 as MGHRA and CDR2 as YSYEKL. The CDR3 nucleotides are TGCGCCAGCAGCCAAACCGACGGCAGCGCCTACGAGCAGTACTTC. Translation: CASSQTDGSAYEQYF.

This rearrangement joins TRBV11-2 to TRBJ1-2; D is perhaps TRBD1 (6 bases). The V end was cut by 5 bases, the J end by 8 bases, with 12 bases between. Per germline, CDR1 SGHAT and CDR2 FQNNGV. The CDR3 totals 12 residues. CDR3 nucleotides: TGTGCCAGCAGCCGTACAGGGAACGGCTACACCTTC. This translates into CASSRTGNGYTF.

As for this clone: The sample carries other DNA sequences with the same CDR3. The chain has TRBV19 and TRBJ2-3; maybe TRBD2 (5 bases). V shed 4 bases and J shed 3 bases, with 8 bases lying between them. This CDR3 contains 13 residues. CDR1 and CDR2 from the germline V gene are LNHDA and SQIVND (reference sequence). In DNA form, the CDR3 reads TGTGCCAGTAGTACCACGGGGACAGATACGCAGTATTTT. Protein sequence: CASSTTGTDTQYF.

The V call is TRBV7-8, the J call TRBJ1-5; TRBD1 aligns across 7 bases. After removal of 2 bases from V and 6 bases from J, the junction contained 7 bases not matched to a gene. The CDR3 loop spans 15 amino acids. Looked up from germline, CDR1 is SGHVS and CDR2 is FQNEAQ. The CDR3 sequence is CASSLRGGGVQPQHF. CDR3 coding DNA: TGTGCCAGCAGCTTAAGGGGAGGGGGCGTTCAGCCCCAGCATTTT. The full variable domain, with the rest looked up from reference TRBV7-8 and TRBJ1-5, is GAGVSQSPRYKVAKRGQDVALRCDPISGHVSLFWYQQALGQGPEFLTYFQNEAQLDKSGLPSDRFFAERPEGSVSTLKIQRTQQEDSAVYLCASSLRGGGVQPQHFGDGTRLSIL.

V gene TRBV19 combines with J gene TRBJ2-2; D is undetermined. Trimming took 9 bases from V and 3 from J, leaving 8 bases between them. Per the germline V gene, CDR1 is LNHDA and CDR2 is SQIVND (reference sequence). CDR3 length equals 12 residues. CDR3 DNA: TGTGCCAGCCATGGGGACACCGGGGAGCTGTTTTTT. It is translated as CASHGDTGELFF. Together with reference TRBV19 and TRBJ2-2, the CDR3 gives the full variable domain: DGGITQSPKYLFRKEGQNVTLSCEQNLNHDAMYWYRQDPGQGLRLIYYSQIVNDFQKGDIAEGYSVSREKKESFPLTVTSAQKNPTAFYLCASHGDTGELFFGEGSRLTVL.

V is TRBV18 and J is TRBJ2-7, with D perhaps given as TRBD1 or TRBD2 (6 bases each). The germline gives CDR1 KGHSH, CDR2 LQKENI. V was pared by 0 bases and J by 2 bases, with 8 bases between. The CDR3 totals 14 residues. The CDR3: CASSPPGGTYEQYF. The CDR3 nucleotides are TGTGCCAGCTCACCACCGGGGGGCACCTACGAGCAGTACTTC.